This T cell receptor beta chain stems from a study of T cells in Graves' hyperthyroidism and ophthalmopathy. The overall study: Sampling of peripheral blood happened at initial diagnosis, prior to any treatment.

Pregnant or lactating patients were excluded, as were those with uncontrolled infection or other autoimmune disease. Authors of the study amplified TCR beta CDR3 regions from RNA transcripts. Carried out on the TCR CDR3, a first-round RT-PCR used the HTBI primer set. TCRdb independently ran MiXCR on the multiplex PCR reads; one entry per CDR3 protein. The sample includes 300,000 to 400,000 distinct CDR3 sequences, approximately 17% of them seen just once. Study-wide results and caveats: Ophthalmopathy prediction by the model preceded onset by a median approximately 6.1 months. Most thyroid clonotypes expanded above 0.001 appeared in blood too.

This clonotype occurred many times. The antigen remains unidentified. Germline V gene sequence: CDR1 KGHSH, CDR2 LQKENI. Between the trimmed V and J ends, which lost 0 bases and 4 bases, there was a span of 13 bases. The CDR3 has 16 residues. This chain uses TRBV18 with TRBJ1-3; D gene uncertain. The source of this sequence is a man younger than 30 with Graves' ophthalmopathy. The sequenced sample consisted of blood. In nucleotides, the CDR3 is TGTGCCAGCTCACCACCCCTGGAAACCTTAGGAAACACCATATATTTT. It yields the protein CASSPPLETLGNTIYF.